One sample yielded the 3 T cell receptor beta chains listed below, sequenced in a study of T cell responses to AZD1222 COVID-19 vaccine (dated by TCRdb to the early 2020s). This specimen's time point label, interpreted: baseline before first vaccination. The library relied on the immunoSEQ multiplex PCR assay. As stored in TCRdb, this immuneACCESS dataset retains in-frame rearrangements with V and J assigned. A fraction of the clones does not appear; measured against another copy, unresolved V genes explain less than half of the discrepancy, and the remainder lacks a known reason. For this sample the table gives around 72,000 clones, of which roughly four fifths were detected only once. Roughly 5.4% of the sample belongs to the ten largest clones. The specimen comprised peripheral blood, sampled on day 0 of AZD1222 vaccination. These receptors were taken from an adult in good health.

The rearrangement links TRBV5-5 to TRBJ2-7; the D is unclear. Trimming took off 0 bases at V and 3 bases at J, with 13 bases between the two ends. Germline lookup yields CDR1 SGHKS and CDR2 YYEKEE (reference sequence). The CDR3 loop spans 15 amino acids. The CDR3 nucleotides are TGTGCCAGCAGCTTGGCCCGAGGTGTGGGCTACGAGCAGTACTTC. Translated, it gives CASSLARGVGYEQYF.

The table lists this clone with a few counts. One end of the junction is discordant with germline, which a read error may explain. The chain carries TRBV11-2 and TRBJ1-1; D is perhaps TRBD1 (6 bases). There are 13 residues in the CDR3. Germline V gene sequence: CDR1 SGHAT, CDR2 FQNNGV. CDR3 protein: CASSPSGGPDAFF. The CDR3 region has the DNA TGTGCCAGCAGCCCGTCGGGGGGGCCTGACGCTTTCTTT.

The V and J genes are TRBV7-2 and TRBJ1-2; D is perhaps TRBD1 (6 bases). The CDR3 loop spans 14 amino acids. Trimming removed 5 bases at V and 8 bases at J, with 18 bases between. Germline CDR1 is SGHTA and CDR2 is FQGNSA. In DNA, the CDR3 is TGTGCCAGCAGCAAGACGACAGGCGCTCAAGGCTACACCTTC. Residues: CASSKTTGAQGYTF.